The clone carrying this TCR beta chain was found many times. TCRdb re-called the 5' RACE reads with MiXCR, one entry per CDR3 protein. The table records around 680,000 distinct CDR3 sequences, less than 10% of them present only once. This sample is part of a study of identical twins. Germline V lookup: CDR1 SGHDT, CDR2 YYEEEE. This CDR3 has 15 residues. Trimming at V came to 0 bases and at J to 6 bases, leaving 3 bases not matched to a gene. These data were also filed under a second study, of yellow fever vaccine responses in identical twins.

The chain joins TRBV5-6 to TRBJ2-1, with TRBD1 matching over 10 bases. Sequenced input: PBMCs. The TCR comes from a woman between 18 and 29 years old in good health. CDR3 nucleotide sequence: TGTGCCAGCAGCTTGGAGGGACAGGGGCTCAATGAGCAGTTCTTC. This encodes CASSLEGQGLNEQFF.